This TCR beta chain comes out of a study of OX40 agonist ivuxolimab in advanced cancers. Samples of blood were obtained at baseline, on cycle 4 day 1, and on cycle 7 day 1. The CDR3 is 15 residues long. Germline loops: CDR1 MNHNY, CDR2 SVGAGI (reference sequence). The V end lost 6 bases, the J end lost 2 bases, and 14 bases lay between the germline ends. Clones were read by immunoSEQ multiplex PCR, and TCRdb kept only the in-frame ones, dropping some. This table holds some 150,000 clones, approximately 90% found once. The material was CD4+ or CD8+ T cells sorted from blood, obtained in a trial of the OX40 agonist ivuxolimab. This TCR was sampled from an adult with an advanced solid tumor such as melanoma, head and neck, liver or kidney cancer. The rearrangement links TRBV6-6 to TRBJ1-5; D perhaps matches TRBD1 (5 bases). The CDR3 reads CASRDTGYGNQPQHF. The DNA for the CDR3 is TGTGCCAGCAGGGACACAGGTTATGGCAATCAGCCCCAGCATTTT.